These T cell receptor beta chains were read from a single sample in a study of CD8 T cell repertoires and HIV-1 epitope variants. The repertoire was sequenced with immunoSEQ multiplex PCR; TCRdb's copy has only in-frame clones and lacks some. The sample includes about 95,000 clones, 70% to 75% of them seen just once. Specimen: uncultured baseline CD8+ T cells from peripheral blood mononuclear cells (PBMCs). Receptor source: a male donor with HIV. CDR3s include the opening cysteine and the closing phenylalanine or tryptophan. D genes are given only for firm matches. Not all rows give a size; the values are once, few, many and, for expanded clones, a class.

D,J,V,size,CDR3,DNA
TRBD2,TRBJ2-3,TRBV6-5,once,CASSTASGSTDTQYF,TGTGCCAGCAGTACGGCTAGCGGAAGCACAGATACGCAGTATTTT
.,TRBJ2-7,TRBV28,.,CASNRMALRSYEQYF,TGTGCCAGCAATCGAATGGCCCTCCGATCCTACGAGCAGTACTTC
.,TRBJ2-1,TRBV6-5,few,CATLQPYNEQFF,TGTGCCACCCTGCAACCCTACAATGAGCAGTTCTTC
TRBD1,TRBJ2-1,TRBV25-1,once,CASSDRGLGEQFF,TGTGCCAGCAGCGACAGGGGGCTGGGTGAGCAGTTCTTC
TRBD1,TRBJ1-4,TRBV30,.,CARTGDPNEKLFF,TGTGCCCGTACAGGGGACCCAAATGAAAAACTGTTTTTT
.,TRBJ2-1,TRBV27,.,CASRVALSQAHNEQFF,TGTGCCAGCAGGGTTGCCCTTAGTCAAGCGCACAATGAGCAGTTCTTC
.,TRBJ1-3,TRBV19,.,CASSGPGNTIYF,TGTGCCAGTAGCGGTCCTGGAAACACCATATATTTT
.,TRBJ2-1,TRBV30,.,CAWSVSLRRGEQFF,TGTGCCTGGAGTGTATCTCTCCGGCGGGGTGAGCAGTTCTTC
TRBD1,TRBJ2-1,TRBV19,few,CATMNGQGDNEQFF,TGTGCCACCATGAATGGCCAGGGGGACAATGAGCAGTTCTTC
.,TRBJ2-7,TRBV28,.,CASAGDYEQYF,TGTGCCAGCGCCGGGGACTACGAGCAGTACTTC
.,TRBJ1-4,TRBV7-9,.,CASSLAPENEKLFF,TGTGCCAGCAGCTTAGCGCCAGAAAATGAAAAACTGTTTTTT
.,TRBJ2-1,TRBV5-6,.,CASSLSYNEQFF,TGTGCCAGCAGCTTGTCATACAATGAGCAGTTCTTC
.,TRBJ2-3,TRBV5-4,once,CASSPMSTTQFSTDTQYF,TGTGCCAGCAGCCCAATGTCTACCACGCAGTTCAGCACAGATACGCAGTATTTT
.,TRBJ1-1,TRBV13,.,CASSLQADNTEAFF,TGCGCCAGCAGCCTACAGGCGGACAACACTGAAGCTTTCTTT
.,TRBJ1-1,TRBV28,.,CAAQRNTEAFF,TGTGCAGCCCAACGGAACACTGAAGCTTTCTTT
TRBD2,TRBJ2-3,TRBV10-2,few,CASSESRTSGSTDTQYF,TGCGCCAGCAGTGAGTCCCGGACTAGCGGAAGCACAGATACGCAGTATTTT
TRBD1,TRBJ1-6,TRBV7-9,.,CASSLRQGADSPLHF,TGTGCCAGCAGCTTACGACAGGGGGCTGATTCACCCCTCCACTTT
.,TRBJ2-5,TRBV2,.,CASTAGWETQYF,TGTGCCAGCACAGCAGGGTGGGAGACCCAGTACTTC
TRBD1,TRBJ1-4,TRBV7-2,.,CASSRWTGTNEKLFF,TGTGCCAGCAGCCGCTGGACAGGGACTAATGAAAAACTGTTTTTT
.,TRBJ1-5,TRBV28,.,CASSLQLGNQPQHF,TGTGCCAGCAGTTTACAGTTGGGCAATCAGCCCCAGCATTTT
TRBD1,TRBJ1-4,TRBV27,few,CASSTRTGGSVTNEKLFF,TGTGCCAGCAGTACAAGGACAGGGGGCTCCGTGACTAATGAAAAACTGTTTTTT
.,TRBJ2-5,TRBV13,.,CASSLGLVGMAQYF,TGTGCCAGCAGCTTAGGCCTTGTGGGGATGGCCCAGTACTTC
.,TRBJ1-2,TRBV6-6,.,CASSYSEGLGYTF,TGTGCCAGCAGTTACTCCGAGGGGTTAGGCTACACCTTC
.,TRBJ1-1,TRBV6-6,few,CASSPPRLDTEAFF,TGTGCCAGCAGTCCACCACGCCTAGACACTGAAGCTTTCTTT
TRBD2,TRBJ2-1,TRBV14,few,CASSQWAGGGYNEQFF,TGTGCCAGCAGCCAATGGGCGGGAGGCGGTTACAATGAGCAGTTCTTC
TRBD2,TRBJ2-3,TRBV7-9,.,CASSWTGLAGPTDTQYF,TGTGCCAGCAGCTGGACCGGTCTAGCGGGGCCCACAGATACGCAGTATTTT
.,TRBJ1-2,TRBV11-1,.,CASSTGHAYGYTF,TGTGCCAGCAGCACAGGACACGCGTATGGCTACACCTTC
.,TRBJ1-4,TRBV7-9,.,CASSLGGTNEKLFF,TGTGCCAGCAGCTTGGGCGGGACTAATGAAAAACTGTTTTTT
.,TRBJ2-7,TRBV27,.,CASSLFGQTYEQYF,TGTGCCAGCAGTTTATTCGGGCAGACCTACGAGCAGTACTTC
TRBD1,TRBJ2-5,TRBV9,.,CASSVFGTGQETQYF,TGTGCCAGCAGCGTCTTCGGGACAGGCCAAGAGACCCAGTACTTC
.,TRBJ1-5,TRBV7-8,.,CASSPPRSGGNQPQHF,TGTGCCAGCAGCCCCCCTCGTTCGGGAGGCAATCAGCCCCAGCATTTT
TRBD2,TRBJ2-1,TRBV7-3,.,CASSFKLAGLNEQFF,TGTGCCAGCAGCTTCAAACTAGCGGGGTTAAATGAGCAGTTCTTC
TRBD1,TRBJ1-1,TRBV6-5,.,CASSYSRQGRNTEAFF,TGTGCCAGCAGTTACTCGAGACAGGGGCGGAACACTGAAGCTTTCTTT
TRBD1,TRBJ2-7,TRBV7-2,.,CASSLLETGLTYEQYF,TGTGCCAGCAGCTTACTCGAGACAGGGTTAACCTACGAGCAGTACTTC
.,TRBJ1-2,TRBV6-6,.,CASSYRDGANYGYTF,TGTGCCAGCAGTTACCGGGACGGAGCTAACTATGGCTACACCTTC
TRBD1,TRBJ1-2,TRBV18,.,CASSPQQGYYGYTF,TGTGCCAGCTCACCTCAACAGGGGTACTATGGCTACACCTTC
TRBD1,TRBJ1-2,TRBV25-1,many,CASFSSGTDYGYTF,TGTGCCAGTTTTTCATCCGGGACAGACTATGGCTACACCTTC
.,TRBJ2-5,TRBV19,.,CASSTRDQGETQYF,TGTGCCAGTAGTACCCGGGATCAGGGAGAGACCCAGTACTTC
TRBD2,TRBJ2-1,TRBV5-4,few,CASPGGLAGHNEQFF,TGTGCCAGCCCAGGAGGACTAGCGGGACACAATGAGCAGTTCTTC
.,TRBJ1-1,TRBV5-1,.,CASSWTVNTEAFF,TGCGCCAGCAGCTGGACGGTGAACACTGAAGCTTTCTTT
.,TRBJ2-5,TRBV5-6,.,CATSTRMGETQYF,TGTGCCACCTCGACAAGGATGGGAGAGACCCAGTACTTC
TRBD1,TRBJ1-4,TRBV4-1,.,CASSRQGTNEKLFF,TGCGCCAGCAGCCGACAGGGGACTAATGAAAAACTGTTTTTT
TRBD2,TRBJ2-1,TRBV5-4,.,CASSGLADLGQFF,TGTGCCAGCAGCGGGCTAGCGGACTTGGGGCAGTTCTTC
.,TRBJ2-5,TRBV7-2,.,CASSLARSIGETQYF,TGTGCCAGCAGCTTAGCTCGATCCATCGGAGAGACCCAGTACTTC
TRBD2,TRBJ2-7,TRBV28,.,CASSSTPLAGWDPHEQYF,TGTGCCAGCAGTTCCACCCCCCTAGCGGGTTGGGATCCCCACGAGCAGTACTTC
.,TRBJ2-5,TRBV28,.,CASRTDRRKETQYF,TGTGCCAGCCGTACTGACAGGAGAAAAGAGACCCAGTACTTC
.,TRBJ2-2,TRBV7-9,few,CASSLGNTGELFF,TGTGCCAGCAGCTTAGGAAACACCGGGGAGCTGTTTTTT
TRBD2,TRBJ2-5,TRBV18,.,CASSTGTSGGAGETQYF,TGTGCCAGCTCTACCGGGACTAGCGGGGGGGCCGGAGAGACCCAGTACTTC
.,TRBJ1-6,TRBV7-9,few,CASSPRQGNSPLHF,TGTGCCAGCAGCCCCCGGCAGGGTAATTCACCCCTCCACTTT
.,TRBJ2-7,TRBV7-2,.,CASSPQPIEQYF,TGTGCCAGCAGCCCCCAACCTATCGAGCAGTACTTC